This TCR beta chain was observed in a study of neoadjuvant anti-PD-1 for oral cavity cancer. Whole-study context: Patients without progression received a fourth nivolumab dose around day 43, then surgical resection on days 50-56.

Germline CDR1 and CDR2: SGHKS and YYEKEE (reference sequence). Trimming left V 0 bases short and J 4 bases short, with 10 bases between. The CDR3 has 14 residues. Profiling relied on immunoSEQ multiplex PCR, and the TCRdb table lists in-frame clones only, not all of them. The sample contains roughly 67,000 clones, 80% to 90% of which appear only once. Stage II-IVA oral cavity squamous cell carcinoma was new and untreated by systemic or radiation therapy. Here the sequenced sample was PBMCs, taken before nivolumab (anti-PD-1) treatment. This chain connects TRBV5-5 to TRBJ1-2; D remains unclear. The source is a person aged 40 to 85 with oral cavity squamous cell carcinoma. CDR3 bases: TGTGCCAGCAGCTTGGAGGGCCGGAGCTATGGCTACACCTTC. Its protein product is CASSLEGRSYGYTF.